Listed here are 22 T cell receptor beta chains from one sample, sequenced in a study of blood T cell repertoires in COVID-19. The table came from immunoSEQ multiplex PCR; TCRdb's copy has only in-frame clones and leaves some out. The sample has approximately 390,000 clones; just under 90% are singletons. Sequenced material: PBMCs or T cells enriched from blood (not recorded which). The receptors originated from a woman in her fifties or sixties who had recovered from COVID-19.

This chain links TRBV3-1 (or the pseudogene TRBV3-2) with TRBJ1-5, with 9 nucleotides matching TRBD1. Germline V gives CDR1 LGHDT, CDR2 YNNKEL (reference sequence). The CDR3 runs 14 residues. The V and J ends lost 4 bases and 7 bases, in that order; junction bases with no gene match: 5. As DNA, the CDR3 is TGTGCCAGCAGCCTTGGGACAGGGCCCCAGCCCCAGCATTTT. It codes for CASSLGTGPQPQHF.

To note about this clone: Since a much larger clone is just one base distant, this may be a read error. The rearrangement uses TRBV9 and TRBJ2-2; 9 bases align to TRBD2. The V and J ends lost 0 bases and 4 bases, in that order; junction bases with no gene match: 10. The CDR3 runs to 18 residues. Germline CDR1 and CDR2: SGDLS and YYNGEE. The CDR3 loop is CASSVGGAGTSSTGELFF. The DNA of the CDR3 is TGTGCCAGCAGCGTAGGGGGTGCGGGGACTAGCAGCACCGGGGAGCTGTTTTTT. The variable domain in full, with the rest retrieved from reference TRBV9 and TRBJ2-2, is DSGVTQTPKHLITATGQRVTLRCSPRSGDLSVYWYQQSLDQGLQFLIQYYNGEERAKGNILERFSAQQFPDLHSELNLSSLELGDSALYFCASSVGGAGTSSTGELFFGEGSRLTVL.

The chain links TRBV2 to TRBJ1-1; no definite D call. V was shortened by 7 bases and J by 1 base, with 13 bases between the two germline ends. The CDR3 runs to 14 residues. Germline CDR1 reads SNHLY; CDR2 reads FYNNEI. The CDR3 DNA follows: TGTGCCAGCAATTCGATCAGGCCGAACACTGAAGCTTTCTTT. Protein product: CASNSIRPNTEAFF.

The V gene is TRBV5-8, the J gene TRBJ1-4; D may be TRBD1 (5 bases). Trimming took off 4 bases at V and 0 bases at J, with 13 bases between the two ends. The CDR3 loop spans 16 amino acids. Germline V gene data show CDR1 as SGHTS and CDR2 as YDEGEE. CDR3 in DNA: TGTGCCAGCAGCCCATACAGGAGTGCAACTAATGAAAAACTGTTTTTT. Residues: CASSPYRSATNEKLFF.

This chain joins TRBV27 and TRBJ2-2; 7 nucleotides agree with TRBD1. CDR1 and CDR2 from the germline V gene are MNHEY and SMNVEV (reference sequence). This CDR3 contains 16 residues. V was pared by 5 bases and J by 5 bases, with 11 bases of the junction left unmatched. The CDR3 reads CASSDDRAPGTGELFF. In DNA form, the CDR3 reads TGTGCCAGCAGTGATGACAGGGCCCCGGGTACCGGGGAGCTGTTTTTT.

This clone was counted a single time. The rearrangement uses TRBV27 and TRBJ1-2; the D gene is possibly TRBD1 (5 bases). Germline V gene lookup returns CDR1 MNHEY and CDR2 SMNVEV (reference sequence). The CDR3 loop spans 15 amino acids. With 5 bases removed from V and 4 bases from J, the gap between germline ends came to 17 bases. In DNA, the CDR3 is TGTGCCAGCAGTCCTCTCCAGGGCTCCCTCTATGGCTACACCTTC. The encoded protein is CASSPLQGSLYGYTF.

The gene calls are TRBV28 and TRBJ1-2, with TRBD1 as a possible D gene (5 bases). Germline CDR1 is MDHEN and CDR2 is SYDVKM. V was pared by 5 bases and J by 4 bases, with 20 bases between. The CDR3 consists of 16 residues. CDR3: CASSTGHRLFLYGYTF. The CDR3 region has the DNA TGTGCCAGCAGTACAGGACACCGGTTATTCCTCTATGGCTACACCTTC.

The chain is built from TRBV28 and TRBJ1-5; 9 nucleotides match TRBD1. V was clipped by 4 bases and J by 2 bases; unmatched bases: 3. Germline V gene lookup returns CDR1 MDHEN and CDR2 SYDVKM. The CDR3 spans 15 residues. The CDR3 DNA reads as TGTGCCAGCAGTTCCAGGACAGGGGGCAATCAGCCCCAGCATTTT. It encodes CASSSRTGGNQPQHF.

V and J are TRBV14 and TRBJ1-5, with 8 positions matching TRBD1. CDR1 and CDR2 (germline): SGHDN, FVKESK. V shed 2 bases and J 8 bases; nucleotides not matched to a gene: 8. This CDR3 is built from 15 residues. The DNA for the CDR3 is TGTGCCAGCAGCCAACCGCAGGGGGCGGTTAAGCCCCAGCATTTT. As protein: CASSQPQGAVKPQHF. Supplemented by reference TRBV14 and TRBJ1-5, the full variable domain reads EAGVTQFPSHSVIEKGQTVTLRCDPISGHDNLYWYRRVMGKEIKFLLHFVKESKQDESGMPNNRFLAERTGGTYSTLKVQPAELEDSGVYFCASSQPQGAVKPQHFGDGTRLSIL.

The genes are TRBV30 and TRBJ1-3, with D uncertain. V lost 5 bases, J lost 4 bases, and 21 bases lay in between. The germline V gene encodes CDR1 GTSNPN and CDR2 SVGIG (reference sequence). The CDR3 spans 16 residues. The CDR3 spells CAWAPPEAGPGNTIYF. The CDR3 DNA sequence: TGTGCCTGGGCCCCCCCAGAAGCGGGTCCAGGAAACACCATATATTTT. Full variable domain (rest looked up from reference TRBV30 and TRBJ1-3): SQTIHQWPATLVQPVGSPLSLECTVEGTSNPNLYWYRQAAGRGLQLLFYSVGIGQISSEVPQNLSASRPQDRQFILSSKKLLLSDSGFYLCAWAPPEAGPGNTIYFGEGSWLTVV.

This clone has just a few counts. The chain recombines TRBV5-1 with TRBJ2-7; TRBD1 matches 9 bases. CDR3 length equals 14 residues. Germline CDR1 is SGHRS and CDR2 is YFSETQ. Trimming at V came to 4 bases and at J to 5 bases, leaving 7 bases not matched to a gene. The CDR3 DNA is TGCGCCAGCAGCGCCGGGACAGGGTCCCACGAGCAGTACTTC. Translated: CASSAGTGSHEQYF.

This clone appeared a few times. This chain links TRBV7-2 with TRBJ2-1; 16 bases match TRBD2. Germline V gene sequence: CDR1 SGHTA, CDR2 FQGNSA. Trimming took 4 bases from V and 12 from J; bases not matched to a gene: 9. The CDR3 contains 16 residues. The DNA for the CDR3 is TGTGCCAGCAGCTCCCCGGGACTAGCGGGGGGGAGAGGGCAGTTCTTC. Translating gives CASSSPGLAGGRGQFF.

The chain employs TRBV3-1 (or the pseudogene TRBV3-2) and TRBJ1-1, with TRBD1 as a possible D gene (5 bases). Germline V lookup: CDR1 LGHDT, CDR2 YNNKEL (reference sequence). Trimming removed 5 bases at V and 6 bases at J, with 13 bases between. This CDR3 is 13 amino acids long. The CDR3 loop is CASSTRVRAEAFF. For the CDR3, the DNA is TGTGCCAGCAGCACCAGGGTAAGGGCTGAAGCTTTCTTT.

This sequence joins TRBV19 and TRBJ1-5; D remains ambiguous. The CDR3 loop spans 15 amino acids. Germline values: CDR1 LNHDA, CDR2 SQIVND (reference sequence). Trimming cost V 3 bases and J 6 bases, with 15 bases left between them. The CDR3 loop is CASSILGGRGQPQHF. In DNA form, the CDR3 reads TGTGCCAGTAGTATTCTGGGAGGCCGCGGTCAGCCCCAGCATTTT.

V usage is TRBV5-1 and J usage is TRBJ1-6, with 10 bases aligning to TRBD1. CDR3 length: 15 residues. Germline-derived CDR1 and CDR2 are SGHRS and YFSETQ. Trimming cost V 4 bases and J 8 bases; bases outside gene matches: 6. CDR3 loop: CASSGDRGGYSPLHF. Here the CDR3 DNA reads TGCGCCAGCAGCGGGGACAGGGGAGGATATTCACCCCTCCACTTT. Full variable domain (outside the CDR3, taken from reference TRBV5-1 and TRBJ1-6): KAGVTQTPRYLIKTRGQQVTLSCSPISGHRSVSWYQQTPGQGLQFLFEYFSETQRNKGNFPGRFSGRQFSNSRSEMNVSTLELGDSALYLCASSGDRGGYSPLHFGNGTRLTVT.

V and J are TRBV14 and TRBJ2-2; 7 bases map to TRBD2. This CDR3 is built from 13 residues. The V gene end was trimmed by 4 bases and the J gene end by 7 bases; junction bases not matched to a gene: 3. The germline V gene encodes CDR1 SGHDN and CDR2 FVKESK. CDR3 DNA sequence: TGTGCCAGCAGCCTTCGGACTAGCGGGGAGCTGTTTTTT. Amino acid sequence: CASSLRTSGELFF. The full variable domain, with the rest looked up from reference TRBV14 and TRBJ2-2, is EAGVTQFPSHSVIEKGQTVTLRCDPISGHDNLYWYRRVMGKEIKFLLHFVKESKQDESGMPNNRFLAERTGGTYSTLKVQPAELEDSGVYFCASSLRTSGELFFGEGSRLTVL.

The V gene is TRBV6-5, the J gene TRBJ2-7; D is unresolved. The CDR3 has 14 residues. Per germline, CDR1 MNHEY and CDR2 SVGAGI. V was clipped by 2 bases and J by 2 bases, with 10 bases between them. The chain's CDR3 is CASSYTKETYEQYF. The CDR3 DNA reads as TGTGCCAGCAGTTACACTAAGGAGACCTACGAGCAGTACTTC.

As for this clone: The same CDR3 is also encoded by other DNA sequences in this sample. The chain's CDR3 is CASSRTGGNTIYF. The CDR3 coding sequence is TGTGCCAGCAGTAGGACAGGAGGAAACACCATATATTTT. The chain is built from TRBV6-5 and TRBJ1-3; 7 nucleotides align to TRBD1. The trim removed 5 bases at V and 4 bases at J, leaving 2 bases unmatched. The CDR3 consists of 13 residues. Germline V gene data show CDR1 as MNHEY and CDR2 as SVGAGI.

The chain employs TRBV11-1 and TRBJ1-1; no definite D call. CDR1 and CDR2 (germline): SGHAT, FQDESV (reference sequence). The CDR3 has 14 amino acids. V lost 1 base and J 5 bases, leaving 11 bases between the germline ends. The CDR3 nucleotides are TGTGCCAGCAGCTTAGAGGCAGGATGGACTGAAGCTTTCTTT. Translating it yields CASSLEAGWTEAFF.

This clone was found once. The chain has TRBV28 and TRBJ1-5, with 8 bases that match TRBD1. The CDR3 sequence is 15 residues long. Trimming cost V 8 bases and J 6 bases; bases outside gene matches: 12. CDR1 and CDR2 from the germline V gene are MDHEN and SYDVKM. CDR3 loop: CASLTRDRFSQPQHF. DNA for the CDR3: TGTGCCAGCTTAACCCGGGACAGGTTCTCTCAGCCCCAGCATTTT.

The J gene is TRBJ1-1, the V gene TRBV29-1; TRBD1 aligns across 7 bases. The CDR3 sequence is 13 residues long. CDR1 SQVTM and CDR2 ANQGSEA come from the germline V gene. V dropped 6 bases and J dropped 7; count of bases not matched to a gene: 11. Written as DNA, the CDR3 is TGCAGCGTCGGACGACATTGGACAGGTGAAGCTTTCTTT. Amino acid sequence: CSVGRHWTGEAFF.

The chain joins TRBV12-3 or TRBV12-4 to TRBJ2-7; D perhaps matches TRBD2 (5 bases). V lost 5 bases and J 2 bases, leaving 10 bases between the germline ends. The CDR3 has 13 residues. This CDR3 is CASSPGNTYEQYF. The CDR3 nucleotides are TGTGCCAGCAGTCCCGGGAATACCTACGAGCAGTACTTC.